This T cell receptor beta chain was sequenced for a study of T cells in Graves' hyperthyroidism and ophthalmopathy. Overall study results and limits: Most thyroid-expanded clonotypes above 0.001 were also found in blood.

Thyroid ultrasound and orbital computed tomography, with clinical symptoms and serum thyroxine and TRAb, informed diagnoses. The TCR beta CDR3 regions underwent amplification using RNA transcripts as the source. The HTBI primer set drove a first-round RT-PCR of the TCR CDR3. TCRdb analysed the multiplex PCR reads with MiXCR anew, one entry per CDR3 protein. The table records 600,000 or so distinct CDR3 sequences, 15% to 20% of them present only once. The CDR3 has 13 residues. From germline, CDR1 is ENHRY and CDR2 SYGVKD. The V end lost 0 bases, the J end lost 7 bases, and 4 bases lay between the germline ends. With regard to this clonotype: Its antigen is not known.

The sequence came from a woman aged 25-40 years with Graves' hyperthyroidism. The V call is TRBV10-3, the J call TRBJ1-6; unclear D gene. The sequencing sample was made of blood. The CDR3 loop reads CAISESRNSPLHF. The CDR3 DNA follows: TGTGCCATCAGTGAGTCGAGAAATTCACCCCTCCACTTT.